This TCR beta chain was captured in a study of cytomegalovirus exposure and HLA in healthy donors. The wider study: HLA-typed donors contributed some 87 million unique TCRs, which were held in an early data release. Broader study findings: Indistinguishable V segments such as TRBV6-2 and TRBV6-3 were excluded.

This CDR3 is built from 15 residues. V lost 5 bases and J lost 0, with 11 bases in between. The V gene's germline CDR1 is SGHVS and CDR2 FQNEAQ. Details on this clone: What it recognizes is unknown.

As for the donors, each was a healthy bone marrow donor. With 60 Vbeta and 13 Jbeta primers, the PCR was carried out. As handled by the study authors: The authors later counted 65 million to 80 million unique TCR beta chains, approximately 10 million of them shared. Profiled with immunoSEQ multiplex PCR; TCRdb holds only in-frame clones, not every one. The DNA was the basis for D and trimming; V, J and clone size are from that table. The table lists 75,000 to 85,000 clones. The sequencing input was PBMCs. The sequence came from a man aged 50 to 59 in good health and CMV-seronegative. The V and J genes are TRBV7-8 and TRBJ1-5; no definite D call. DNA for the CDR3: TGTGCCAGCAGCCTAAGAGAATATAGCAATCAGCCCCAGCATTTT. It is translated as CASSLREYSNQPQHF.